These 17 T cell receptor beta chains were all obtained from the same sample, sequenced in a study of T cells in Graves' hyperthyroidism and ophthalmopathy. TCR beta CDR3 region amplification was performed from RNA transcripts. Carried out on the TCR CDR3, a first-round RT-PCR used the HTBI primer set. TCRdb analysed the multiplex PCR reads with MiXCR anew, one entry per CDR3 protein. Here the sample spans 350,000 to 400,000 distinct CDR3 sequences, 15% being singletons. Material: blood. The receptors here all came from a woman under 40 with Graves' hyperthyroidism.

This clonotype was observed at least ten times. The chain is built from TRBV5-1 and TRBJ2-1; 10 bases align to TRBD1. J lost 2 bases, V lost 2 bases, and 1 base had no gene match. This CDR3 is built from 15 residues. Per the germline V gene, CDR1 is SGHRS and CDR2 is YFSETQ. This chain's CDR3 is CASSFGTGAYNEQFF. CDR3 coding DNA: TGCGCCAGCAGCTTCGGGACAGGGGCCTACAATGAGCAGTTCTTC.

This clonotype was observed a handful of times. The V and J genes are TRBV30 and TRBJ2-1, with D perhaps assigned TRBD1 or TRBD2 (5 bases each). The ends were cut back, 0 bases at V and 4 bases at J, with 13 bases in the middle. Germline-derived CDR1 and CDR2 are GTSNPN and SVGIG (reference sequence). The CDR3 runs to 15 residues. CDR3 sequence (DNA): TGTGCCTGGAGTGTTCCCTGGGACGGATACAATGAGCAGTTCTTC. Amino acid sequence: CAWSVPWDGYNEQFF.

This clonotype occurred many times. The chain is built from TRBV11-2 and TRBJ2-5; TRBD2 matches at 7 bases. The ends lost 1 base at V and 1 base at J; junction bases unmatched: 6. Per germline, CDR1 SGHAT and CDR2 FQNNGV. This CDR3 is 16 amino acids long. DNA for the CDR3: TGTGCCAGCAGCTTAGGATCCGGCGGGAGCCAAGAGACCCAGTACTTC. Translation gives CASSLGSGGSQETQYF.

This clonotype was detected many times. The chain combines TRBV20-1 with TRBJ2-7, with TRBD1 matching over 7 bases. The CDR3 is made up of 12 amino acids. Per the germline V gene, CDR1 is DFQATT and CDR2 is SNEGSKA (reference sequence). The V segment lost 7 bases and the J segment 0 bases; nucleotides outside the gene matches: 3. The CDR3 protein is CSGRTGSYEQYF. As DNA, the CDR3 is TGCAGTGGTAGGACAGGCTCCTACGAGCAGTACTTC.

In its sample, this clonotype was seen a few times. The V and J genes are TRBV5-8 and TRBJ1-5; 7 bases are shared with TRBD1. Germline loops: CDR1 SGHTS, CDR2 YDEGEE. The V gene end was trimmed by 1 base and the J gene end by 1 base; junction bases not matched to a gene: 11. The CDR3 consists of 18 residues. The CDR3 protein is CASSLRQGRGLSNQPQHF. The CDR3 nucleotides are TGTGCCAGCAGCTTGAGACAGGGCCGTGGGTTGAGCAATCAGCCCCAGCATTTT.

This clonotype was picked up a small number of times. The chain is built from TRBV10-3 and TRBJ2-3, with D unresolved. The germline V gene has CDR1 ENHRY and CDR2 SYGVKD. This CDR3 has 15 amino acids. The V gene lost 10 bases and the J gene lost 4 bases, with 21 bases spanning the gap. The CDR3 region is CATYSTWGLADTQYF. The CDR3 nucleotides read TGTGCCACCTACTCGACATGGGGTCTCGCAGATACGCAGTATTTT.

This clonotype was detected a few times. CDR3 loop: CASSFTDRGWDTEAFF. The DNA of the CDR3 is TGTGCCAGCAGCTTTACGGACAGGGGATGGGACACTGAAGCTTTCTTT. The chain combines TRBV11-1 with TRBJ1-1; 9 nucleotides line up with TRBD1. This CDR3 has 16 residues. The J segment lost 3 bases and the V segment lost 3 bases, leaving 8 bases of the junction unmatched. Germline lookup yields CDR1 SGHAT and CDR2 FQDESV (reference sequence).

The chain uses TRBV20-1 and TRBJ1-2, with D hard to call. The CDR3 covers 14 residues. Germline loops: CDR1 DFQATT, CDR2 SNEGSKA (reference sequence). V was clipped by 1 base and J by 1 base, with 10 bases between them. Here the CDR3 reads CSARGAGDNYGYTF. CDR3 nucleotide sequence: TGCAGTGCTAGAGGGGCAGGTGATAACTATGGCTACACCTTC.

The rearrangement joins TRBV11-3 to TRBJ2-1; no definite D call. The length of the CDR3 is 16 residues. CDR1 is SGHNT, CDR2 YENEEA, per germline. V was cut by 5 bases and J by 0 bases, with 14 bases left in between. CDR3 amino acids: CASSDRVLGSYNEQFF. The DNA for the CDR3 is TGTGCCAGCAGCGACCGGGTACTGGGCTCCTACAATGAGCAGTTCTTC.

This clonotype was counted at least ten times. The chain is built from TRBV5-1 and TRBJ2-1; TRBD1 is a possible D gene (6 bases). CDR3 length equals 16 residues. V was shortened by 5 bases and J by 6 bases, with 21 bases between the two germline ends. Germline lookup yields CDR1 SGHRS and CDR2 YFSETQ. CDR3 protein: CASRPTGTPGSNEQFF. The DNA for the CDR3 is TGCGCCAGCAGGCCGACCGGGACACCAGGGAGCAATGAGCAGTTCTTC.

The chain couples TRBV7-9 to TRBJ2-3; 11 positions match TRBD1. The CDR3 runs 15 residues. Trimming took 11 bases from V and 4 from J; bases not matched to a gene: 11. The germline V gene encodes CDR1 SEHNR and CDR2 FQNEAQ (reference sequence). CDR3 nucleotides: TGTGCCGGAGCCGGGACAGGGGGAAGGGCAGATACGCAGTATTTT. As protein: CAGAGTGGRADTQYF.

In its sample, this clonotype was seen a few times. The genes are TRBV29-1 and TRBJ2-2; 12 nucleotides line up with TRBD2. This CDR3 has 15 residues. CDR1 and CDR2 from the germline V gene are SQVTM and ANQGSEA. The V segment lost 7 bases and the J segment 7 bases; nucleotides outside the gene matches: 10. DNA for the CDR3: TGCAGCGCGAGGACTAGCGGGACTGGAAACGGGGAGCTGTTTTTT. Its protein is CSARTSGTGNGELFF.

There are many counts of this clonotype. This chain links TRBV7-8 with TRBJ2-1; maybe TRBD2 (8 bases). This CDR3 comprises 15 residues. Germline V gene lookup returns CDR1 SGHVS and CDR2 FQNEAQ. In DNA, the CDR3 is TGTGCAGGGGGCGTAGCGGGGCCTACCTACAATGAGCAGTTCTTC. It codes for CAGGVAGPTYNEQFF.

This clonotype was seen a few times. The chain is built from TRBV6-4 and TRBJ2-3, with D possibly being TRBD1 or TRBD2 (5 bases each). Trimming pared 1 base from V and 9 bases from J, leaving 11 bases between. Germline V gene lookup returns CDR1 MRHNA and CDR2 SNTAGT. This CDR3 region has 13 residues. This chain's CDR3 is CASSDFPGATQYF. The CDR3 coding sequence is TGTGCCAGCAGTGACTTTCCCGGGGCGACGCAGTATTTT.

This clonotype was counted at least ten times. The J gene is TRBJ2-7, the V gene TRBV12-3 or TRBV12-4, with D perhaps TRBD1 or TRBD2 (5 bases each). This CDR3 contains 14 residues. The ends were cut back, 2 bases at V and 3 bases at J, with 11 bases in the middle. CDR3 loop: CASSLLLGGYEQYF. DNA for the CDR3: TGTGCCAGCAGTTTATTACTTGGGGGCTACGAGCAGTACTTC.

This chain uses TRBV20-1 with TRBJ2-4, with 15 bases that match TRBD2. The germline V gene has CDR1 DFQATT and CDR2 SNEGSKA (reference sequence). V trimming: 1 base; J trimming: 8 bases; junction bases outside the gene matches: 6. The CDR3 has 16 residues. The CDR3 bases are TGCAGTGCTAGAGGGACTAGCGGGAGGGCCCGTGACATTCAGTACTTC. This encodes CSARGTSGRARDIQYF.

To note about this clonotype: This could be a read error, since a much larger clone is one nucleotide away. The gene calls are TRBV20-1 and TRBJ2-3; 7 bases line up with TRBD2. Looked up from germline, CDR1 is DFQATT and CDR2 is SNEGSKA (reference sequence). V was pared by 6 bases and J by 5 bases, with 11 bases of the junction left unmatched. This CDR3 is built from 14 residues. The CDR3, as DNA: TGCAGTGCAAAGACTGGCGGGAGAGGAGATACGCAGTATTTT. Translated, it gives CSAKTGGRGDTQYF.